The source of this T cell receptor beta chain is a study of cytomegalovirus exposure and HLA in healthy donors. About this clone itself: Sequence at one end of the junction differs from germline and may be a read error.

The CDR3 extends over 15 amino acids. Germline CDR1 and CDR2: SEHNR and FQNEAQ (reference sequence). The PCR made use of 60 Vbeta and 13 Jbeta primers. Produced via immunoSEQ multiplex PCR; TCRdb's table is partial and in-frame only. The sample has fewer than 250,000 clones, roughly four fifths seen once; the top ten hold 3.1%. This TCR was sampled from a woman in her thirties in good health and CMV-seropositive. The rearrangement uses TRBV7-9 and TRBJ2-2, with D tentatively TRBD1 (6 bases). The material sequenced was PBMCs. CDR3: CSSSPLPGATGELFF. The CDR3 coding sequence is TGTTCCAGCAGCCCATTACCAGGGGCCACCGGGGAGCTGTTTTTT.